One and the same sample provided the 6 T cell receptor beta chains below, sequenced in a study of blood T cell repertoires in COVID-19. TCRdb keeps only in-frame clones here, not all; method: immunoSEQ multiplex PCR. This sample carries about 200,000 clones, 89% of them seen once, and the ten largest clones take 7.5% to 10%. Sequenced sample: PBMCs or T cells enriched from blood (not recorded which). The receptors were gathered from a woman aged 18-35 years who had recovered from COVID-19.

The CDR3: CASSLAPGGRSPLHF. DNA of the CDR3: TGTGCCAGCAGCTTAGCCCCAGGGGGCCGATCACCCCTCCACTTT. The rearrangement uses TRBV7-9 and TRBJ1-6; 8 bases line up with TRBD1. The CDR3 contains 15 residues. Germline CDR1 SEHNR, CDR2 FQNEAQ (reference sequence). Trimming removed 0 bases from V and 10 bases from J; junction bases left unmatched: 5.

CDR3: CASSEPAGAAYNEQFF. DNA for the CDR3: TGTGCCAGCAGTGAACCTGCAGGGGCGGCCTACAATGAGCAGTTCTTC. This sequence joins TRBV6-1 and TRBJ2-1, with TRBD1 as a possible D gene (6 bases). Germline loops: CDR1 MNHNS, CDR2 SASEGT. This CDR3 contains 16 residues. V shed 2 bases and J shed 2 bases, with 13 bases lying between them.

This clone is a singleton in its sample. This chain links TRBV10-2 with TRBJ2-7, with TRBD1 identical over 7 bases. The CDR3 contains 12 residues. V was clipped by 6 bases and J by 2 bases; unmatched bases: 1. The germline V gene has CDR1 WSHSY and CDR2 SAAADI. The CDR3 is CASSTGAYEQYF. The CDR3 DNA follows: TGCGCCAGCAGCACAGGGGCCTACGAGCAGTACTTC.

The chain is built from TRBV7-9 and TRBJ1-4; D may be TRBD1 (5 bases). V lost 4 bases and J 2 bases, leaving 14 bases between the germline ends. CDR1 is SEHNR, CDR2 FQNEAQ, per germline (reference sequence). CDR3 size: 16 residues. Here the CDR3 reads CASSSIGDQTNEKLFF. For the CDR3, the DNA is TGTGCCAGCAGCTCCATAGGGGATCAGACTAATGAAAAACTGTTTTTT.

The V call is TRBV18, the J call TRBJ2-1; 15 positions match TRBD2. The CDR3 has 21 amino acids. V gave up 1 base and J gave up 0 bases; unmatched junction bases: 10. In germline, CDR1 is KGHSH, CDR2 LQKENI. The CDR3 sequence is CASSPRSRGTSGGPSYNEQFF. CDR3 bases: TGTGCCAGCTCACCACGGAGTAGGGGGACTAGCGGGGGGCCCTCCTACAATGAGCAGTTCTTC.

The chain has TRBV5-1 and TRBJ2-5; TRBD1 agrees at 7 bases. Unmatched junction bases numbered 9, after V lost 4 bases and J lost 3 bases. Germline CDR1 reads SGHRS; CDR2 reads YFSETQ. CDR3 length equals 15 residues. The CDR3 loop reads CASSSHPGTEETQYF. The CDR3 DNA sequence: TGCGCCAGCAGCAGCCATCCCGGGACAGAAGAGACCCAGTACTTC.